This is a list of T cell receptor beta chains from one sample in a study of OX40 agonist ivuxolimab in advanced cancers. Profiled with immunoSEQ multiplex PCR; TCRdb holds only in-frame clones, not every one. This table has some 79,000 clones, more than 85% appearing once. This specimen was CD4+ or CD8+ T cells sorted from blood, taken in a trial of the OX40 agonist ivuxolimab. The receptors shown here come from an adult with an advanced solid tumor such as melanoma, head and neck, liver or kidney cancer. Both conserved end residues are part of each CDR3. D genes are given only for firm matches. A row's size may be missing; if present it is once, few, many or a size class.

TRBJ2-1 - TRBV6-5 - CASSYGLNNEQFF TGTGCCAGCAGTTACGGGCTCAACAATGAGCAGTTCTTC
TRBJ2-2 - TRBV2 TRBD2 CASALAGGGNTGELFF TGTGCCAGCGCTCTAGCGGGAGGCGGTAACACCGGGGAGCTGTTTTTT
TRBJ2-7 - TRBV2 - CASTDSGRLSYEQYF TGTGCCAGCACAGACTCGGGTCGATTATCCTACGAGCAGTACTTC
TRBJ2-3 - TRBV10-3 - CAISGDKNRYTQYF TGTGCCATCAGTGGGGATAAGAACCGGTATACGCAGTATTTT
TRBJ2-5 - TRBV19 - CASSISDQETQYF TGTGCCAGTAGTATTTCAGACCAAGAGACCCAGTACTTC
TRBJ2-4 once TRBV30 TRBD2 CAWRPSGSKNIQYF TGTGCCTGGAGACCTAGCGGGTCCAAAAACATTCAGTACTTC
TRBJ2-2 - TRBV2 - CASSVGAANTGELFF TGTGCCAGCAGTGTAGGAGCCGCGAACACCGGGGAGCTGTTTTTT
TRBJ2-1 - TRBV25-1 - CASSDPTEGENEQFF TGTGCCAGCAGTGACCCCACGGAGGGGGAAAATGAGCAGTTCTTC
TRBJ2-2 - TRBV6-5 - CASSYGAQTGELFF TGTGCCAGCAGTTACGGGGCGCAAACCGGGGAGCTGTTTTTT
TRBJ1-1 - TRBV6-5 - CASKFARQDTEAFF TGTGCCAGCAAATTTGCGCGACAGGACACTGAAGCTTTCTTT
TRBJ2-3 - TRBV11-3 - CASSLVDTQYF TGTGCCAGCAGCTTAGTAGATACGCAGTATTTT
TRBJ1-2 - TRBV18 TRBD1 CASSPGQVTYGYTF TGTGCCAGCTCACCAGGACAGGTGACATATGGCTACACCTTC
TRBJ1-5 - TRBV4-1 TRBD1 CASSQEGFDRGLRQPQHF TGCGCCAGCAGCCAAGAAGGCTTCGACAGGGGCCTTAGGCAGCCCCAGCATTTT
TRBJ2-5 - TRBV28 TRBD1 CASGTGIETQYF TGTGCCAGCGGGACAGGGATTGAGACCCAGTACTTC
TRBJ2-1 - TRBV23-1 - CASSQSWRERSNEQFF TGCGCCAGCAGTCAATCTTGGCGGGAAAGATCCAATGAGCAGTTCTTC
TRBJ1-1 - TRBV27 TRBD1 CASSSRQGWTEAFF TGTGCCAGCAGTTCCCGACAGGGATGGACTGAAGCTTTCTTT
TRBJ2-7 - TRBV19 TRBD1 CASANGQGGGEQYF TGTGCCAGTGCGAACGGACAGGGCGGCGGCGAGCAGTACTTC
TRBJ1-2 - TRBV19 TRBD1 CASSPRQGSGYTF TGTGCCAGTAGTCCCAGACAGGGGTCGGGCTACACCTTC
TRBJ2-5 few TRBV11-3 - CASSPGGWETQYF TGTGCCAGCAGCCCCGGCGGGTGGGAGACCCAGTACTTC
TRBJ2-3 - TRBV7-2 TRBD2 CASSRVRLAGETRTDTQYF TGTGCCAGCAGCCGGGTTAGACTAGCGGGCGAAACTCGCACAGATACGCAGTATTTT
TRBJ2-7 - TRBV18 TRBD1 CASSPLGTGTGGFYEQYF TGTGCCAGCTCACCTCTAGGAACCGGGACAGGGGGTTTTTACGAGCAGTACTTC
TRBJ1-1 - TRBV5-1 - CASSARGSRAFF TGCGCCAGCAGCGCGAGGGGTTCGAGGGCTTTCTTT
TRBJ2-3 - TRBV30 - CAWSKSRVDTQYF TGTGCCTGGAGCAAATCAAGGGTCGATACGCAGTATTTT
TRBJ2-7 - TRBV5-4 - CASAGGAGSYEQYF TGTGCCAGCGCTGGGGGCGCGGGTTCTTACGAGCAGTACTTC
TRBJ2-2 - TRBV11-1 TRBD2 CASSSRAGVIGAGELFF TGTGCCAGCAGCTCAAGAGCGGGAGTCATAGGAGCCGGGGAGCTGTTTTTT
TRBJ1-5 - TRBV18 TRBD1 CASSPTGGPEAPQHF TGTGCCAGCTCACCCACAGGGGGCCCTGAAGCGCCCCAGCATTTT
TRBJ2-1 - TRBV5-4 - CASSLGLVEEDEQFF TGTGCCAGCAGCTTGGGGCTAGTTGAGGAGGATGAGCAGTTCTTC
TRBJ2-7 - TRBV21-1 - CASSPLEERDCSYEQYF TGTGCCAGCAGCCCCCTTGAGGAGCGGGATTGCTCCTACGAGCAGTACTTC
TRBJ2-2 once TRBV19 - CASSTTGGAGELFF TGTGCCAGTAGTACAACCGGGGGCGCCGGGGAGCTGTTTTTT
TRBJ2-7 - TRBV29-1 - CSVDFGRSSYEQYF TGCAGCGTTGACTTTGGACGGAGCTCCTACGAGCAGTACTTC
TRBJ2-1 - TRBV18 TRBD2 CASSPGTSVLNEQFF TGTGCCAGCTCACCGGGGACTAGCGTGTTGAATGAGCAGTTCTTC
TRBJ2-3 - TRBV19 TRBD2 CASTGVTGLGTDTQYF TGTGCCAGTACCGGAGTGACGGGACTAGGAACAGATACGCAGTATTTT
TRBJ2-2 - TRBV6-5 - CASSYSWAPNTGELFF TGTGCCAGCAGTTACTCCTGGGCGCCAAACACCGGGGAGCTGTTTTTT
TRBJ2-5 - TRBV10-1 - CASSEVVAGQETQYF TGCGCCAGCAGTGAGGTAGTAGCCGGCCAAGAGACCCAGTACTTC
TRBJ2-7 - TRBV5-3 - CARSLVTEQYF TGTGCCAGAAGCTTGGTTACCGAGCAGTACTTC
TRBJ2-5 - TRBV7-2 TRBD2 CASSLTSVETQYF TGTGCCAGCAGCTTGACTAGCGTCGAGACCCAGTACTTC
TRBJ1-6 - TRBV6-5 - CASSRPGSGSPLHF TGTGCCAGCAGTCGTCCGGGGTCAGGTTCACCCCTCCACTTT
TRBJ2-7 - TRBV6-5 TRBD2 CASSGVGGGGYEQYF TGTGCCAGCAGTGGGGTGGGAGGCGGGGGCTACGAGCAGTACTTC
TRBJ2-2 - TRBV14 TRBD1 CASSWTGLAGELFF TGTGCCAGCAGCTGGACAGGTTTGGCCGGGGAGCTGTTTTTT
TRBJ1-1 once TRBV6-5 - CASSSGDWREAFF TGTGCCAGCAGTTCAGGGGACTGGCGGGAAGCTTTCTTT
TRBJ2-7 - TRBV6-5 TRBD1 CASSYSPGQHSYEQYF TGTGCCAGCAGTTACTCACCGGGACAGCACTCCTACGAGCAGTACTTC
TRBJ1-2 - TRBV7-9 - CASSLVRNYGYTF TGTGCCAGCAGCTTAGTACGGAACTATGGCTACACCTTC
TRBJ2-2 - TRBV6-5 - CASLKGFDTGELFF TGTGCCAGCCTGAAGGGGTTCGACACCGGGGAGCTGTTTTTT
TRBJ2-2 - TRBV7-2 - CASSLVTGSRTGELFF TGTGCCAGCAGCTTAGTAACAGGGAGTCGGACCGGGGAGCTGTTTTTT
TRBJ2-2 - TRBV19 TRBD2 CASKVLTGLAGGHGELFF TGTGCCAGTAAAGTACTGACCGGACTAGCGGGAGGTCACGGGGAGCTGTTTTTT
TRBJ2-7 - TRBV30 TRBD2 CAWSTAGAAPGEQYF TGTGCCTGGAGTACCGCGGGAGCGGCCCCAGGCGAGCAGTACTTC
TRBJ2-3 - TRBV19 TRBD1 CASSLPRGSTDTQYF TGTGCCAGTAGCCTCCCCAGGGGGAGCACAGATACGCAGTATTTT
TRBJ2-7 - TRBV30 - CAWSVQLGGREQYF TGTGCCTGGAGTGTACAACTGGGGGGTAGGGAGCAGTACTTC